The 15 T cell receptor beta chains below come from one sample, sequenced in a study of cytomegalovirus exposure and HLA in healthy donors (dated by TCRdb to 2017 to 2019). The library was prepared using the immunoSEQ multiplex PCR assay. A mixture of 60 forward primers for TCR Vbeta segments and 13 reverse primers for TCR Jbeta segments was used in the multiplex PCR. This is the immuneACCESS table as TCRdb keeps it, with only in-frame sequences that have V and J called. A part of the clones is gone; compared with another copy, unresolved V genes explain less than half, and the rest is unexplained. This sample comprises about 110,000 clones, roughly 70% of them detected only once. 14% of the sample is in the top ten clones. The sequenced sample consisted of PBMCs. These receptors were collected from a woman between 35 and 50 years old in good health and CMV-seropositive.

The chain joins TRBV5-1 to TRBJ2-1; D is unclear. Germline CDR1 SGHRS, CDR2 YFSETQ. CDR3 length: 16 amino acids. The V end was cut by 0 bases, the J end by 1 base, with 11 bases between. The CDR3 sequence: CASSLADLGSYNEQFF. For the CDR3, the DNA is TGCGCCAGCAGCTTGGCCGATCTCGGGTCCTACAATGAGCAGTTCTTC.

This clone was counted a single time. This rearrangement joins TRBV5-1 to TRBJ1-1; D is ambiguous. This CDR3 is 15 amino acids long. Per the germline V gene, CDR1 is SGHRS and CDR2 is YFSETQ. V was clipped by 2 bases and J by 5 bases, with 16 bases between them. The chain's CDR3 is CASSLRLEGRTEAFF. CDR3 bases: TGCGCCAGCAGCTTAAGACTGGAAGGAAGGACTGAAGCTTTCTTT.

This sequence joins TRBV11-1 and TRBJ2-2; 8 nucleotides match TRBD1. With V trimmed by 6 bases and J by 2 bases, 8 bases remained unmatched. The CDR3 has 16 residues. The V gene's germline CDR1 is SGHAT and CDR2 FQDESV (reference sequence). The CDR3 sequence: CASRKRDRTNTGELFF. The CDR3 DNA follows: TGTGCCAGCAGGAAACGGGACAGGACCAACACCGGGGAGCTGTTTTTT.

V gene TRBV18 combines with J gene TRBJ1-4; D is possibly TRBD1 (5 bases). V lost 1 base and J lost 4, with 7 bases in between. Germline V gene lookup returns CDR1 KGHSH and CDR2 LQKENI. The CDR3 spans 14 residues. CDR3 protein: CASSPRQGNEKLFF. CDR3 bases: TGTGCCAGCTCACCACGGCAGGGTAATGAAAAACTGTTTTTT.

The chain has TRBV5-4 and TRBJ2-4; 7 bases agree with TRBD1. Germline CDR1 and CDR2: SGHNT and YYREEE (reference sequence). V lost 3 bases, J lost 8 bases, and 14 bases stayed unmatched. This CDR3 spans 16 amino acids. The CDR3 region is CASSSYAPQGEDIQYF. Here the CDR3 DNA reads TGTGCCAGCAGCTCATACGCGCCCCAGGGGGAAGACATTCAGTACTTC.

The chain joins TRBV21-1 to TRBJ1-2; TRBD1 reflects the table's D call only, with no check against the DNA. TRBV21-1 is assigned pseudogene status. The CDR3 extends over 20 amino acids. As DNA, the CDR3 is TGTGCCAGCAGCAAAATTCCTACCGGGACAGGGGGCTCAGGGGAAAATGGCTACACCTTC. Amino acid sequence: CASSKIPTGTGGSGENGYTF.

The table lists this clone with a count of one. V and J are TRBV30 and TRBJ1-4; D ambiguous. Trimming stripped 0 bases from V and 3 bases from J, with 8 bases between. The CDR3 sequence is 14 residues long. The germline V gene encodes CDR1 GTSNPN and CDR2 SVGIG (reference sequence). DNA for the CDR3: TGTGCCTGGAGTGTCGGGTTATCTAATGAAAAACTGTTTTTT. This gives the protein CAWSVGLSNEKLFF.

V and J are TRBV10-3 and TRBJ2-7; a weak D match, TRBD2 (7 bases). Trimming pared 0 bases from V and 1 base from J, leaving 13 bases between. The CDR3 has 16 amino acids. Looked up from germline, CDR1 is ENHRY and CDR2 is SYGVKD. The CDR3 protein is CAISESGGEWSYEQYF. CDR3 sequence (DNA): TGTGCCATCAGTGAGTCAGGGGGGGAATGGTCCTACGAGCAGTACTTC.

This clone was seen only a few times. This chain links TRBV27 with TRBJ1-4; possibly TRBD1 for D (5 bases). V dropped 2 bases and J dropped 4 bases, with 11 bases sitting between them. The CDR3 has 15 residues. Germline-derived CDR1 and CDR2 are MNHEY and SMNVEV (reference sequence). This CDR3 is CASSLRGGINEKLFF. CDR3 coding DNA: TGTGCCAGCAGTTTACGGGGCGGGATTAATGAAAAACTGTTTTTT.

The chain has TRBV2 and TRBJ1-5; the D gene is possibly TRBD1 (6 bases). The CDR3 extends over 16 amino acids. Trimming stripped 2 bases from V and 2 bases from J, with 13 bases between. CDR1 is SNHLY, CDR2 FYNNEI, per germline. CDR3 DNA: TGTGCCAGCAGTGAATATTGGGGGCTCGGCAATCAGCCCCAGCATTTT. Protein sequence: CASSEYWGLGNQPQHF.

The V call is TRBV28, the J call TRBJ2-7; 14 bases fit TRBD2. CDR1 is MDHEN and CDR2 is SYDVKM in the germline V gene. This CDR3 is 15 amino acids long. J gave up 2 bases and V 6 bases, and 3 bases lay outside the gene matches. CDR3 DNA: TGTGCCAGCAGAACGACTAGCGGGGGGGCCTACGAGCAGTACTTC. Translation gives CASRTTSGGAYEQYF.

V and J are TRBV25-1 and TRBJ1-2; a weak D match, TRBD1 (6 bases). Looked up from germline, CDR1 is MGHDK and CDR2 is SYGVNS. V was shortened by 1 base and J by 5 bases, with 8 bases between the two germline ends. The CDR3 is 13 amino acids. CDR3 in amino acids: CASSELGTYGYTF. The DNA of the CDR3 is TGTGCCAGCAGTGAATTAGGGACATATGGCTACACCTTC.

The chain has TRBV10-3 and TRBJ1-2; D possibly corresponds to TRBD1 (5 bases). The CDR3 is 13 amino acids. V was cut by 7 bases and J by 5 bases, with 14 bases left in between. Looked up from germline, CDR1 is ENHRY and CDR2 is SYGVKD. The CDR3 nucleotides are TGTGCCATCACCCAGACAGACCGATATGGCTACACCTTC. It is translated as CAITQTDRYGYTF.

This clone was seen a single time. The rearrangement links TRBV7-8 to TRBJ1-5; 9 bases agree with TRBD1. This CDR3 region has 17 residues. Looked up from germline, CDR1 is SGHVS and CDR2 is FQNEAQ. V shed 2 bases and J 6 bases; nucleotides not matched to a gene: 11. The CDR3 here is CASSLWGQTGGGQPQHF. For the CDR3, the DNA is TGTGCCAGCAGCTTATGGGGTCAAACAGGGGGCGGTCAGCCCCAGCATTTT.

This rearrangement joins TRBV10-3 to TRBJ2-1; D might be TRBD1 (5 bases). CDR3 length equals 16 residues. Trimming stripped 2 bases from V and 0 bases from J, with 11 bases between. In germline, CDR1 is ENHRY, CDR2 SYGVKD. The CDR3 DNA follows: TGTGCCATCAGTGAGGCGGACATCACCTCCTACAATGAGCAGTTCTTC. This sequence encodes CAISEADITSYNEQFF.